These 18 T cell receptor beta chains were sequenced from one sample in a study of shared T cell receptors in the human thymus. Repertoires were generated with immunoSEQ multiplex PCR, while TCRdb's copy carries only in-frame clones and drops some. Among just under 550,000 clones listed, around 78% were seen once. Another study also made use of these data, one on human thymus T cells.

The sequencing sample was made of thymocytes. Every receptor here comes from a boy less than two years old with a congenital heart defect.

The chain recombines TRBV2 with TRBJ2-5, with 10 bases identical to TRBD2. Per germline, CDR1 SNHLY and CDR2 FYNNEI. The CDR3 totals 15 residues. V trimming: 2 bases; J trimming: 4 bases; junction bases outside the gene matches: 4. The CDR3 DNA reads as TGTGCCAGCAGTGAACCAGCGGGAGGGCGAGAGACCCAGTACTTC. Encoded protein: CASSEPAGGRETQYF. The entire variable domain, with the rest obtained from reference TRBV2 and TRBJ2-5, is as follows: EPEVTQTPSHQVTQMGQEVILRCVPISNHLYFYWYRQILGQKVEFLVSFYNNEISEKSEIFDDQFSVERPDGSNFTLKIRSTKLEDSAMYFCASSEPAGGRETQYFGPGTRLLVL.

This rearrangement joins TRBV18 to TRBJ1-5; tentatively, D is TRBD1 (6 bases). Looked up from germline, CDR1 is KGHSH and CDR2 is LQKENI. CDR3 length: 15 amino acids. The V end was cut by 6 bases, the J end by 5 bases, with 17 bases between. CDR3 coding DNA: TGTGCCAGCTCCCCAGAGGGGGGGATGGATCAGCCCCAGCATTTT. It translates to CASSPEGGMDQPQHF.

This chain connects TRBV15 to TRBJ2-7; D may be TRBD2 (6 bases). CDR3 length: 15 amino acids. Germline CDR1 reads LNHNV; CDR2 reads YYDKDF (reference sequence). Trimming stripped 0 bases from V and 3 bases from J, with 12 bases between. CDR3 in DNA: TGTGCCACCAGCAGAGATAGGCGGGGCCACTACGAGCAGTACTTC. Its translation is CATSRDRRGHYEQYF.

CDR3 in DNA: TGTGCCAGCAGCACCCCCCTCGTAGCGGGAGACGGGAATGAGCAGTTCTTC. Translating gives CASSTPLVAGDGNEQFF. This sequence joins TRBV7-3 and TRBJ2-1, with TRBD2 matching over 9 bases. Germline V lookup: CDR1 SGHTA, CDR2 FQGTGA. The length of the CDR3 is 17 residues. J gave up 7 bases and V 5 bases, and 15 bases lay outside the gene matches. The whole variable domain, filled in from reference TRBV7-3 and TRBJ2-1, reads GAGVSQTPSNKVTEKGKYVELRCDPISGHTALYWYRQSLGQGPEFLIYFQGTGAADDSGLPNDRFFAVRPEGSVSTLKIQRTERGDSAVYLCASSTPLVAGDGNEQFFGPGTRLTVL.

This chain links TRBV27 with TRBJ2-5; D is ambiguous. Trimming took 2 bases from V and 1 from J, leaving 8 bases between them. This CDR3 has 14 residues. CDR1 and CDR2 from the germline V gene are MNHEY and SMNVEV (reference sequence). CDR3 DNA sequence: TGTGCCAGCAGTTTAGCAGGCATCCAAGAGACCCAGTACTTC. It specifies CASSLAGIQETQYF.

The chain is built from TRBV28 and TRBJ2-4; D call uncertain. Germline values: CDR1 MDHEN, CDR2 SYDVKM. This CDR3 region has 14 residues. V shed 5 bases and J shed 7 bases, with 15 bases lying between them. The CDR3 sequence: CASSLGQVRNIQYF. As DNA, the CDR3 is TGTGCCAGCAGTCTGGGCCAAGTTAGGAACATTCAGTACTTC.

This sequence joins TRBV10-3 and TRBJ1-4; 7 bases map to TRBD1. Germline loops: CDR1 ENHRY, CDR2 SYGVKD. The V and J ends lost 3 bases and 0 bases, in that order; junction bases with no gene match: 7. The CDR3 has 17 residues. As DNA, the CDR3 is TGTGCCATCAGTGAAAGTGACAGGGTTGCAACTAATGAAAAACTGTTTTTT. This encodes CAISESDRVATNEKLFF.

The chain recombines TRBV4-1 with TRBJ2-7; no reliable D call. Germline assignment: CDR1 MGHRA and CDR2 YSYEKL. The CDR3 consists of 15 residues. V lost 3 bases and J lost 0, with 12 bases in between. The CDR3 DNA follows: TGCGCCAGCAGCCAGGAAGGAGATAGCTCCTACGAGCAGTACTTC. This sequence encodes CASSQEGDSSYEQYF.

The chain uses TRBV2 and TRBJ2-3, with D unclear. CDR3 size: 13 residues. The V gene's germline CDR1 is SNHLY and CDR2 FYNNEI. Trimming shortened V by 4 bases and J by 6 bases, and 11 bases separated the two germline ends. The CDR3 is CASSVSRCDTQYF. CDR3 DNA: TGTGCCAGCAGTGTTTCGCGATGTGATACGCAGTATTTT.

This chain joins TRBV28 and TRBJ2-7; 9 nucleotides match TRBD2. The germline gives CDR1 MDHEN, CDR2 SYDVKM. V was pared by 4 bases and J by 1 base, with 5 bases of the junction left unmatched. This CDR3 is 15 amino acids long. The CDR3 loop is CASSSGLAISYEQYF. DNA of the CDR3: TGTGCCAGCAGTTCCGGACTAGCGATTTCCTACGAGCAGTACTTC.

The chain uses TRBV2 and TRBJ2-7; unclear D gene. The CDR3 runs to 12 residues. The germline V gene has CDR1 SNHLY and CDR2 FYNNEI. The germline V and J ends were trimmed by 6 bases and 6 bases, with 12 bases remaining between them. This CDR3 reads CASSRRLPEQYF. DNA for the CDR3: TGTGCCAGCAGCCGCCGGTTACCCGAGCAGTACTTC.

V usage is TRBV4-2 and J usage is TRBJ2-3; 11 bases line up with TRBD2. Germline-derived CDR1 and CDR2 are LGHNA and YNFKEQ. V dropped 1 base and J dropped 4; count of bases not matched to a gene: 7. This CDR3 contains 17 residues. Written as DNA, the CDR3 is TGTGCCAGCAGCCAAGGGCTAGCGGGAGGACGGGCAGATACGCAGTATTTT. This encodes CASSQGLAGGRADTQYF.

The J gene is TRBJ2-7, the V gene TRBV4-2; TRBD2 aligns across 7 bases. The germline V gene has CDR1 LGHNA and CDR2 YNFKEQ. The V gene end was trimmed by 3 bases and the J gene end by 5 bases; junction bases not matched to a gene: 16. The CDR3 length is 17 residues. CDR3 protein: CASSHPRWRTRADEQYF. The CDR3 DNA reads as TGTGCCAGCAGCCACCCTCGGTGGCGGACTAGAGCAGACGAGCAGTACTTC.

This rearrangement joins TRBV15 to TRBJ2-1, with TRBD2 as a possible D gene (5 bases). V was cut by 5 bases and J by 8 bases, with 13 bases left in between. There are 13 residues in the CDR3. Looked up from germline, CDR1 is LNHNV and CDR2 is YYDKDF (reference sequence). CDR3 region: CATSPGTPHEQFF. CDR3 DNA sequence: TGTGCCACCAGCCCGGGAACGCCTCATGAGCAGTTCTTC. Variable domain in full (rest from reference TRBV15 and TRBJ2-1): DAMVIQNPRYQVTQFGKPVTLSCSQTLNHNVMYWYQQKSSQAPKLLFHYYDKDFNNEADTPDNFQSRRPNTSFCFLDIRSPGLGDTAMYLCATSPGTPHEQFFGPGTRLTVL.

The chain combines TRBV6-1 with TRBJ1-2; D ambiguous. From germline, CDR1 is MNHNS and CDR2 SASEGT. The CDR3 is made up of 13 amino acids. V dropped 6 bases and J dropped 5 bases, with 13 bases sitting between them. The DNA for the CDR3 is TGTGCCAGCAGGCGGAGGAGCCAGTATGGCTACACCTTC. It encodes CASRRRSQYGYTF.

This clone was seen only once. The chain is built from TRBV28 and TRBJ2-6; the D gene is possibly TRBD1 (6 bases). Per the germline V gene, CDR1 is MDHEN and CDR2 is SYDVKM. V dropped 6 bases and J dropped 4 bases, with 13 bases sitting between them. The CDR3 extends over 15 amino acids. This CDR3 is CASSPWQGGANVLTF. The CDR3 bases are TGTGCCAGCAGCCCCTGGCAGGGGGGGGCCAACGTCCTGACTTTC.

The chain links TRBV18 to TRBJ2-2; 8 positions match TRBD1. Germline loops: CDR1 KGHSH, CDR2 LQKENI. There are 16 residues in the CDR3. The junction had 3 bases not matched to a gene; V was cut back by 2 bases and J by 1 base. The CDR3 reads CASSPWDRQNTGELFF. DNA of the CDR3: TGTGCCAGCTCACCATGGGACAGGCAGAACACCGGGGAGCTGTTTTTT.

V is TRBV15 and J is TRBJ1-2; D may be TRBD1 (6 bases). The CDR3 has 15 residues. The V and J ends lost 5 bases and 5 bases respectively, with 18 bases between them. The germline CDR1 and CDR2 sequences are LNHNV and YYDKDF (reference sequence). CDR3 sequence (DNA): TGTGCCACCAGCCTGACCACGGCCAGGGGATATGGCTACACCTTC. It yields the protein CATSLTTARGYGYTF.